This TCR beta chain was observed in a study of T cell responses to AZD1222 COVID-19 vaccine listed by TCRdb under 2021. Notes on the research overall: AZD1222 recipients whose second dose came at about 4 weeks and those whose second dose came at about 12 weeks were combined into one group, since spike-specific TCR depth and breadth did not differ between the two schedules. A total of about 230 trial participants underwent TCR sequencing, of whom 200 to 220 received two doses of AZD1222 and 26 received two doses of the MenACWY control vaccine. Trial participants were enrolled into age subgroups of 18-55, 56-69 and 70-plus years, which contained about 150, 28 and 57 TCR-sequenced participants, respectively.

Overall study results and their limits: Participants were mostly white British, with more females than males. The authors suggested clonal diversity may have been underestimated. Conclusions about previously exposed vaccinees are limited, since just 6 or 7 AZD1222 recipients were seropositive for SARS-CoV-2 at baseline. Because no day 14 peak-response samples were available, the repertoires could be characterized only after the peak T cell response. The vaccine-associated CD4 TCRs covered the entire spike protein, and the dominant responses fell in regions 160-218 and 743-854. Reportedly, almost half of the unique spike-specific TCRs recognized epitopes lying outside the regions that are mutated in the B.1.351 and B.1.1.7 variants. After two AZD1222 doses, both the breadth and the depth of spike-specific TCRs were significantly higher than at day 0 and than in MenACWY recipients. In the small 56-69-year group, the increase in depth fell short of significance, most likely because of low power.

In the paper's terms, the time point label means: baseline before first vaccination. Vaccinee samples came from UK trials COV001 and COV002, including a single-blind randomized controlled phase 2/3 trial of AZD1222 (ChAdOx1 nCoV-19) in healthy adults. Trial participant PBMC samples were collected at day 0 and day 28 after the second dose for TCRbeta chain sequencing. The CDR3 regions of human TCRbeta chains were analyzed by immunosequencing. The study's processing was this. TCRs in the repertoires were matched against a reference library of SARS-CoV-2-specific TCRs that had been generated with the MIRA antigen-specificity platform. Breadth meant the fraction of unique TCRs that were SARS-CoV-2-associated, whereas depth meant the fraction of total T cells that were SARS-CoV-2-associated. Using the MIRA data, each spike-specific TCR was assigned both to the spike region to which the TCR was reactive and to a CD4 or CD8 class. Log10-transformed breadth and depth values were compared by one-way ANOVA with Sidak's multiple comparisons tests. TCRdb mirrors the immuneACCESS table, restricted to in-frame sequences. Some clones are absent from its copies; in checked studies, under half trace to an unresolved V gene, and the reason for the others is unknown. V and J calls and clone size come straight from that table; D and trimming were deduced from the DNA. Across this sample there are 110,000 or so clones, with 70% to 90% seen only once. The top ten clonotypes cover less than 10% of the sample.

Turning to this clone: Its target antigen remains unknown. No clone much larger than this one lies a single base away; base qualities are absent.

This specimen consisted of peripheral blood, obtained on day 0 of AZD1222 vaccination. This TCR was sampled from an adult in good health.

The CDR3 protein is CAIGASGRYNEQFF. The DNA reads as follows: TGTGCCATCGGGGCTAGCGGGCGTTACAATGAGCAGTTCTTC. The chain is encoded by TRBV10-3 joined to TRBJ2-1; 8 bases in between match TRBD2. Measured from the cysteine to the phenylalanine, the CDR3 is 14 residues long. Just the 42-base CDR3 DNA is kept, in frame starting at base 1. For CDR1 and CDR2, the germline V gene lists ENHRY and SYGVKD. V is trimmed back by 8 bases and J by 4 bases, and the junction contains 7 bases that no gene match accounts for.